Here is one TCR beta chain with its context. This receptor's antigen is unknown. Per-base quality was not reported, and no clone a single base away is much larger than it. The data were taken from a study of STAT5B mutations in CD4+ large granular lymphocyte leukemia (dated 2022 in TCRdb). Broadly, across the study: Among the healthy controls, the CDR3 'QG' motif was associated with a particular HLA allele. Flow cytometry on FACSCanto II or FACSVerse confirmed that purified fractions exceeded 95% purity among lymphocytes. The study compared the TCRbeta repertoires of patients with CD4+ T-cell large granular lymphocyte leukemia against the TCRbeta repertoires of healthy blood donors.

The CDR3 has 17 amino acids, counting the end cysteine and phenylalanine. CDR3 DNA only is kept here, 51 bases in frame from base 1. The junction shows trimming of 2 bases on V and 5 bases on J, and the gene matches do not reach 11 bases of it. As encoded in the germline V gene, CDR1 is SGHDN while CDR2 is FVKESK. TCRbeta rearrangements were sequenced from genomic DNA using the immunoSEQ assay at survey resolution. Under the source paper's analysis protocol: In the TCR sequencing data, the smallest productive clonotype frequency that could be detected was 2.59 x 10-5. Analyses included only productive TCRbeta rearrangements, meaning complete and in-frame sequences. Sample clonality was computed as Simpson clonality in the immunoSEQ Analyzer version 3.0. Clones were binned by frequency as very rare, small, medium, large (1-20%) or hyperexpanded (>20%). Generation probabilities were estimated with OLGA 1.2.3, V-gene circos plots were made with VDJtools, specificities were searched in VDJdb, and CDR3 motifs were identified with GLIPH. TCRdb holds this immuneACCESS table with in-frame rearrangements only. Some clones are missing; in checked studies, unresolved V genes explain under half, and the rest has no known cause. Clone size and the V and J calls come from that table; the DNA yielded D and trimming. The sample has over 20,000 clones on record, approximately 81% of them singletons. Clones ranked in the top ten supply more than 0.25% of the sample.

Healthy controls were some 34 blood donors whose buffy coats came from the Finnish Red Cross blood service. All TCR-sequenced material derived from peripheral blood: patient blood samples and healthy donor buffy coats. Ficoll-Hypaque gradient centrifugation was used to isolate peripheral blood mononuclear cells. CD4+ cells were purified magnetically from the buffy coats of healthy controls. Genomic DNA was extracted using the Gentra Puregene Cell and Tissue kit, and a Qubit 2.0 fluorometer was used to quantify it. The paper's findings and limits, for the study overall: Enrichment of TRBV06-family usage was observed among the top patient clones (8/27) relative to healthy controls (2/35). The data were not HLA-matched, and the relatively small sample size could explain the higher clonality seen in CD4+ compared with CD8+ T-LGLL. Each patient's main leukemic clonotypes were private, but roughly a quarter of these clonotypes showed up at low frequency in the non-leukemic repertoires of other patients. Compared with healthy CD4+ repertoires, CD4-sorted patient repertoires appeared more clonal, and this difference remained even after the putative leukemic clones were removed.

The receptor comes from a human donor in good health. This chain is built from TRBV14 and TRBJ2-5, with 10 middle bases fitting TRBD1. The sequenced material came from CD4+ T cells from blood buffy coats. DNA sequence: TGTGCCAGCAGCCAAAGTGACAGGGGGCGCGGAAGGGAGACCCAGTACTTC. It encodes CASSQSDRGRGRETQYF.